Listed below are T cell receptor beta chains from one sample, sequenced in a study of blood T cell repertoires in COVID-19. Some clones are missing from TCRdb's copy, which holds only in-frame ones; the method was immunoSEQ multiplex PCR. The sample lists more than 95,000 clones, around 84% seen once, with around 12% in the top ten. Sequenced material: peripheral blood. The receptors here all came from a human donor in a cohort sampled during active COVID-19. CDR3s include the opening cysteine and the closing phenylalanine or tryptophan. Each record gives: V gene, J gene, CDR3 protein.

>TRBV3-1/TRBV3-2|TRBJ1-2
CASSQGQGRGHGYTF
>TRBV11-2|TRBJ2-5
CASSLPTGTRETQYF
>TRBV30|TRBJ2-3
CASTNGLAATDTQYF
>TRBV19|TRBJ2-7
CASSIGQGAYEQYF
>TRBV7-2|TRBJ1-4
CASSRTRSEKLFF
>TRBV10-3|TRBJ1-5
CAISDPKAGMDQPQHF
>TRBV19|TRBJ1-2
CASIPRRGSYGYTF
>TRBV11-2|TRBJ2-3
CASSLGAGRHTDTQYF
>TRBV5-1|TRBJ1-1
CASSSGGEGTEAFF
>TRBV7-9|TRBJ1-2
CASSLAENYGYTF
>TRBV30|TRBJ2-7
CAWTGLLPGQGRRGPLEQYF
>TRBV7-6|TRBJ1-3
CASSLDQGGSGNTIYF
>TRBV7-7|TRBJ2-5
CASSQLGVARETQYF
>TRBV15|TRBJ2-3
CATSAPLGDRSTDTQYF
>TRBV19|TRBJ1-2
CASSLFGNYGYTF
>TRBV5-1|TRBJ2-7
CASSFGVYGDEQYF
>TRBV18|TRBJ1-3
CASSRQSGNTIYF
>TRBV2|TRBJ1-1
CASSPSLRGRGGKTEAFF
>TRBV24-1|TRBJ2-2
CATSDQSSGGPGELFF
>TRBV20-1|TRBJ1-2
CSASRELYSGGYTF
>TRBV19|TRBJ1-6
CASNQLGGIRNSPLHF
>TRBV29-1|TRBJ2-2
CSTPGQGDVGELFF
>TRBV2|TRBJ2-2
CASSANRANTGELFF
>TRBV6-2/TRBV6-3|TRBJ1-1
CASSYTRGDTEAFF
>TRBV9|TRBJ1-2
CASSVGLRQGASGYTF
>TRBV30|TRBJ1-1
CAWSAGGNTEAFF
>TRBV6-6|TRBJ2-2
CANSYGLAGLSGELFF
>TRBV2|TRBJ1-2
CASSEKLGGYGYTF
>TRBV7-6|TRBJ1-2
CASASTPGSGGGYTF
>TRBV15|TRBJ1-1
CATSREDTLNTEAFF
>TRBV4-2|TRBJ2-3
CASSQEGGSTDTQYF
>TRBV2|TRBJ1-3
CASSELLLEARGYF
>TRBV4-1|TRBJ2-7
CASSQPRDRGDSLGEQYF
>TRBV4-2|TRBJ2-7
CASSQDRNSGTYF
>TRBV4-2|TRBJ1-4
CASSRGGTNEKLFF
>TRBV7-2|TRBJ1-2
CASSLGATYGYTF
>TRBV6-2/TRBV6-3|TRBJ2-3
CASSPLASSTDTQYF
>TRBV2|TRBJ1-4
CASHRTGGSEKLFF
>TRBV19|TRBJ1-3
CASTPTGRTAGNTIYF
>TRBV19|TRBJ1-2
CASTGARGTSYGYTF
>TRBV6-5|TRBJ1-2
CASRSIQYDNYGYTF
>TRBV7-9|TRBJ2-3
CASSQRTSGGSSTQYF
>TRBV5-8|TRBJ1-1
CASSLRTIDMNTEAFF
>TRBV12-3/TRBV12-4|TRBJ2-3
CASTFTGSDTQYF
>TRBV19|TRBJ1-1
CASIGGAGYTEAFF
>TRBV30|TRBJ2-7
CAWSVTGQGAYEQYF
>TRBV19|TRBJ1-5
CASSTLPAQPQHF
>TRBV7-3|TRBJ1-1
CASSLRAGTGDLNTEAFF
>TRBV5-1|TRBJ2-5
CASSRLAGGGETQYF
>TRBV5-1|TRBJ2-7
CASSLTSGDLWGYEQYF
>TRBV3-1/TRBV3-2|TRBJ2-7
CASSKAGVTYEQYF
>TRBV2|TRBJ2-5
CASSEETSPQETQYF
>TRBV10-2|TRBJ2-7
CASSESSGGGYKQYF
>TRBV9|TRBJ2-2
CASSVGRTGRNTGELFF
>TRBV5-1|TRBJ2-7
CASSLTGTGFSEQYF